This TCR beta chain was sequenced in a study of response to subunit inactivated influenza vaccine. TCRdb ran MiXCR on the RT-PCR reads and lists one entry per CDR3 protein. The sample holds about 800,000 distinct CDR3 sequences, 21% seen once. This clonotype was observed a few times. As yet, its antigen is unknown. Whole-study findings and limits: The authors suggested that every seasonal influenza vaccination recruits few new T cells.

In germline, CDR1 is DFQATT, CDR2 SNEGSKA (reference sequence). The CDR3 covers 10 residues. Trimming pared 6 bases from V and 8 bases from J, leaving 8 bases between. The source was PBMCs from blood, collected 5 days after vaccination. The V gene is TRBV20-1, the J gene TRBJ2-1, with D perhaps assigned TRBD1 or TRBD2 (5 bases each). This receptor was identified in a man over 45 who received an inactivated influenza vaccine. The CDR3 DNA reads TGCAGTGCCCAGGGAGATGAGCAGTTCTTC. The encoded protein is CSAQGDEQFF.